The 8 T cell receptor beta chains below all came from one sample that was sequenced in a study of blood T cell repertoires in COVID-19. The protocol was immunoSEQ multiplex PCR, while the TCRdb copy is restricted to in-frame clones and leaves out a portion. Of some 73,000 clones listed, about 80% were seen once; the top ten hold 25% to 30%. Sequenced input: peripheral blood. These receptors originate from a human donor in a cohort sampled during active COVID-19.

This clone appeared once. V and J are TRBV18 and TRBJ1-1; D perhaps matches TRBD1 (6 bases). V was trimmed by 3 bases and J by 4 bases, leaving 12 bases between them. Germline V CDR1 and CDR2: KGHSH, LQKENI. This CDR3 is 14 amino acids long. The CDR3 sequence: CASSPGGRGTEAFF. As DNA, the CDR3 is TGTGCCAGCTCACCTGGGGGCCGGGGCACTGAAGCTTTCTTT.

This clone appeared a single time. The rearrangement joins TRBV7-2 to TRBJ2-3, with TRBD2 as a possible D gene (5 bases). This CDR3 is 15 amino acids long. Per germline, CDR1 SGHTA and CDR2 FQGNSA. Trimming removed 6 bases at V and 4 bases at J, with 17 bases between. CDR3 coding DNA: TGTGCCAGCAGTTGGAGCCAGTTCGGGGCAGATACGCAGTATTTT. Its translation: CASSWSQFGADTQYF.

CDR3 in amino acids: CASSFNRGQETQYF. CDR3 nucleotides: TGTGCCAGCAGCTTTAACAGGGGCCAAGAGACCCAGTACTTC. This chain connects TRBV7-2 to TRBJ2-5; 7 bases fit TRBD1. Trimming at V came to 3 bases and at J to 1 base, leaving 2 bases not matched to a gene. The CDR3 contains 14 residues. Germline CDR1 reads SGHTA; CDR2 reads FQGNSA.

For the CDR3, the DNA is TGTGCCAGCAGCCCAAGGGGACAGCGCAACCTCGAGCAGTACTTC. Protein product: CASSPRGQRNLEQYF. The V gene is TRBV7-9, the J gene TRBJ2-7; 7 nucleotides agree with TRBD1. There are 15 residues in the CDR3. The ends lost 5 bases at V and 6 bases at J; junction bases unmatched: 13. Per the germline V gene, CDR1 is SEHNR and CDR2 is FQNEAQ (reference sequence).

The chain recombines TRBV5-1 with TRBJ1-6; 7 nucleotides agree with TRBD1. The germline CDR1 and CDR2 sequences are SGHRS and YFSETQ. Trimming at V came to 4 bases and at J to 10 bases, leaving 11 bases not matched to a gene. The CDR3 is made up of 15 amino acids. The CDR3 protein is CASSQSGTALSPLHF. The CDR3 DNA is TGCGCCAGCAGCCAATCCGGGACAGCCCTATCACCCCTCCACTTT.

The chain couples TRBV7-9 to TRBJ2-1; TRBD2 agrees at 7 bases. The V segment lost 5 bases and the J segment 3 bases; nucleotides outside the gene matches: 4. The CDR3 extends over 14 amino acids. Germline assignment: CDR1 SEHNR and CDR2 FQNEAQ (reference sequence). The CDR3 here is CASSKGLVYNEQFF. As DNA, the CDR3 is TGTGCCAGCAGCAAAGGACTAGTCTACAATGAGCAGTTCTTC.

The V gene is TRBV3-1 (or the pseudogene TRBV3-2), the J gene TRBJ2-5, with 12 positions matching TRBD1. The CDR3 runs 16 residues. After removal of 2 bases from V and 5 bases from J, the junction contained 6 bases not matched to a gene. CDR1 and CDR2 from the germline V gene are LGHDT and YNNKEL (reference sequence). The CDR3 protein is CASSQPGQGASETQYF. DNA of the CDR3: TGTGCCAGCAGCCAACCGGGACAGGGGGCGTCTGAGACCCAGTACTTC.

The chain recombines TRBV6-5 with TRBJ2-5, with 8 bases that match TRBD1. V was clipped by 0 bases and J by 2 bases; unmatched bases: 5. The CDR3 contains 16 residues. The germline V gene encodes CDR1 MNHEY and CDR2 SVGAGI. The DNA for the CDR3 is TGTGCCAGCAGTTACTCGCGAGGACAGGGACAAGAGACCCAGTACTTC. Amino acids: CASSYSRGQGQETQYF.